This paragraph covers one T cell receptor beta chain sequence. Its antigen is not yet known. No much larger clonotype is one base removed from it; base qualities were not supplied. This entry is derived from a study of blood T cell repertoires in COVID-19 (dated by TCRdb to about 2020). Regarding the study in general: Samples covering the acute and convalescent phases of COVID-19 were provided by collaborators in the United States, Italy and Spain. The material from the prospective study consisted of cDNA or gDNA derived from T cells, B-cell-depleted T cells, or PBMCs. Deeply sampled blood TCRbeta repertoires from subjects exposed to, actively infected with, or recovered from COVID-19 were included in the dataset. A freely available public database, intended as a resource for researchers studying the immune response to SARS-CoV-2, is where the repertoires were released. The samples were drawn from two sources: the first 160 participants of the ongoing ImmuneRACE study, and 1,254 subjects contributed by 6 global collaborators. Sample metadata almost always included a de-identified subject ID, COVID-19 status, age in years and sex. HLA class I and class II types, where available, came from metadata supplied by the sample provider rather than from assay-based typing. What the authors observed across the whole study: The quantity of clinical and demographic metadata differed by source and by participant and was supplied without curation.

CDR1 and CDR2, per the germline V gene, are WSHSY and SAAADI. The CDR3 runs 15 amino acids, cysteine and phenylalanine included. CDR3 DNA only is kept here, 45 bases in frame from base 1. Trimming removed 5 bases from V and 5 bases from J; the gene matches leave 11 bases unexplained. TCRbeta CDR3 regions were amplified from genomic DNA by means of the immunoSEQ Assay, a bias-controlled multiplex PCR. Per the original workflow: Nucleated cell counts per sample were estimated from amplification of reference gene primers within the assay. Sequence reads were collapsed and filtered to measure the absolute abundance of every unique TCRbeta CDR3 rearrangement. For each sample, productive Simpson clonality was calculated as the square root of Simpson's diversity index across productive rearrangements. TCRdb stores this immuneACCESS table with in-frame sequences only. Part of the clones is absent; in the studies checked, under half of the shortfall reflects unresolved V genes, and no reason is known for the rest. Clone size and V and J calls were adopted from that table, with D and trimming inferred from the DNA. The sample table lists 200,000 to 250,000 clones, about 90% of them with a count of one. The ten largest clones add up to 1.5% of the sample.

Collaborating institutions collected whole blood in K2EDTA tubes following their own protocols. For TCRbeta analysis, collaborators shipped samples in one of three forms: frozen whole blood, isolated PBMCs, or DNA extracted from either of those sample types. The sequenced sample was peripheral blood. The chain joins TRBV10-2 to TRBJ1-1; 7 bases in the junction line up with TRBD1. The origin of this receptor is a man aged 18 to 35 with active or convalescent COVID-19. The CDR3 corresponds to CASSPLQGRRTEAFF. The DNA sequence reads TGCGCCAGCAGTCCCTTACAGGGGAGGAGGACTGAAGCTTTCTTT.